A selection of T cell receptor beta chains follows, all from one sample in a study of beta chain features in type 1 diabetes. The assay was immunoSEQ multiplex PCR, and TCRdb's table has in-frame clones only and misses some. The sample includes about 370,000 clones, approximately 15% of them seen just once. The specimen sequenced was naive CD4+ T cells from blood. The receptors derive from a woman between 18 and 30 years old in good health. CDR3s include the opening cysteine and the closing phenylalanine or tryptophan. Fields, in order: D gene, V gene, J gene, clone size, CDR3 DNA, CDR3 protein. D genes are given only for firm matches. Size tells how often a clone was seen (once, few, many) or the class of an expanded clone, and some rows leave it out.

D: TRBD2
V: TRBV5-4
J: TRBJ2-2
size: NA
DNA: TGTGCCAGCAGCTGGGATAGCGGGAGGAAGGCCGGGGAGCTGTTTTTT
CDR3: CASSWDSGRKAGELFF

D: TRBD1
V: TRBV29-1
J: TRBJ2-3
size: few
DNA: TGCAGCGCAAACAGGGGATCTAGCACAGATACGCAGTATTTT
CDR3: CSANRGSSTDTQYF

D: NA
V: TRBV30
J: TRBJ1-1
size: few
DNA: TGTGCCTGGAGTGTACTTCAGGGTAACACTGAAGCTTTCTTT
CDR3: CAWSVLQGNTEAFF

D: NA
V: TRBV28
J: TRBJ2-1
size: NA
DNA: TGTGCCAGCAGTTTAGCTTCCGGTCGCAATGAGCAGTTCTTC
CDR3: CASSLASGRNEQFF

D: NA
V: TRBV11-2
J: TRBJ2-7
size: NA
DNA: TGTGCCAGCAGCTTAGGGACTCCGTGGACCTACGAGCAGTACTTC
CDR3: CASSLGTPWTYEQYF

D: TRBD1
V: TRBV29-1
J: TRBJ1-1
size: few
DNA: TGCAGCGTCCCATCGGGACAGGGGATAACGAGGAAGACTGAAGCTTTCTTT
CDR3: CSVPSGQGITRKTEAFF

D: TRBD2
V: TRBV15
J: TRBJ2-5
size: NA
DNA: TGTGCCACCAGCAGACCTTCTAGCGGCGAGACCCAGTACTTC
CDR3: CATSRPSSGETQYF

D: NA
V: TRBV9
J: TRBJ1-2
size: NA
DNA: TGTGCCAGCAGCACCAGGGTTAACTATGGCTACACCTTC
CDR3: CASSTRVNYGYTF

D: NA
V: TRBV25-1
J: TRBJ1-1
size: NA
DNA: TGTGCCAGCAAGGGGATGGAGACTGAAGCTTTCTTT
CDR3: CASKGMETEAFF

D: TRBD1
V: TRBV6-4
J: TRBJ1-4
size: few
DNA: TGTGCCAGCTCGCCGGGACAGGGCAATGAAAAACTGTTTTTT
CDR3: CASSPGQGNEKLFF

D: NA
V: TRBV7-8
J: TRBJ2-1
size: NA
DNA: TGTGCCAGCAGCTTACTGCGGGTGCCGTACAATGAGCAGTTCTTC
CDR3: CASSLLRVPYNEQFF

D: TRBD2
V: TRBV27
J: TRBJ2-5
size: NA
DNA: TGTGCCAGCAGGCGACTAGCGGCCCAAGAGACCCAGTACTTC
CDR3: CASRRLAAQETQYF

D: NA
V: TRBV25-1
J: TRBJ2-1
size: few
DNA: TGTGCCAGCAGTGCTACCTTAGGGAGTAATGAGCAGTTCTTC
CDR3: CASSATLGSNEQFF

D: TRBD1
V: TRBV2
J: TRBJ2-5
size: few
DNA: TGTGCCAGCTGGGGGACAGGGCGGGAGACCCAGTACTTC
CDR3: CASWGTGRETQYF

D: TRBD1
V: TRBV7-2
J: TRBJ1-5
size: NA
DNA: TGTGCCAGCAGCGGGGACAGGGCGGGCAATCAGCCCCAGCATTTT
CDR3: CASSGDRAGNQPQHF

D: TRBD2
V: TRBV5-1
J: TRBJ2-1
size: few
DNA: TGCGCCAGCAGGACTAGCGGGATCTCCTACAATGAGCAGTTCTTC
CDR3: CASRTSGISYNEQFF